The sequence of this TCR beta chain was determined in a study of blood T cell repertoires in COVID-19 (dated by TCRdb to about 2020). Some background on the complete study: Collaborator samples came from the United States, Italy and Spain and covered acute and convalescent phases of COVID-19. The material from the prospective study consisted of cDNA or gDNA derived from T cells, B-cell-depleted T cells, or PBMCs. Subjects who had been exposed to COVID-19, were actively infected with it, or had recovered from it provided the deeply sampled blood TCRbeta repertoires that made up the dataset. A freely available public database, intended as a resource for researchers studying the immune response to SARS-CoV-2, is where the repertoires were released. The samples were drawn from two sources: the first 160 participants of the ongoing ImmuneRACE study, and some 1,300 subjects contributed by 6 global collaborators. Nearly every sample came with metadata listing a de-identified subject ID, COVID-19 status, age in years and sex. Where available, HLA class I and class II types were obtained from metadata supplied by the sample provider rather than from assay-based typing. Broad study findings and their caveats: How much clinical and demographic metadata was included differed by source and by participant, and the metadata was provided uncurated.

The CDR3 covers 14 residues, taking in both the cysteine and the phenylalanine. Only the CDR3 DNA is retained, 42 bases long and in frame from the first base. CDR1 and CDR2 are drawn from the germline V gene: MDHEN, SYDVKM. The V end loses 4 bases and the J end loses 4 bases, and a stretch of 14 bases separates them. The collaborating institutions used their own protocols to collect whole blood in K2EDTA tubes. For TCRbeta analysis, collaborator samples were shipped as frozen whole blood, as isolated PBMCs, or as DNA extracted from either sample type. On this clone: Its antigen is still unknown. One base away there is no much larger clone; base qualities are not given.

TCRbeta CDR3 regions were amplified from genomic DNA using the immunoSEQ Assay, a bias-controlled multiplex PCR. The paper's data handling went like this. The number of nucleated cells in each sample was estimated by amplification of reference gene primers within the assay. To quantify the absolute abundance of each unique TCRbeta CDR3 rearrangement, sequence reads were collapsed and filtered. Productive Simpson clonality was computed per sample as the square root of Simpson's diversity index over productive rearrangements. Here the immuneACCESS table is served through TCRdb, limited to in-frame sequences with V and J called. Missing clones are a known gap in these copies; in checked studies unresolved V genes cover under half, and the rest lacks a known reason. The D gene and trimming were derived from the DNA, and the V and J assignments and clone size from that table. Within this sample are approximately 170,000 clones, with over 65% of them counted one time only. The top ten clones comprise 2.5% to 3% of the sample.

The sample consisted of peripheral blood. This receptor was identified in a woman aged 80 or over with acute or convalescent COVID-19. This receptor chain uses TRBV28 and TRBJ2-7; the D segment could be TRBD1, given 6 matching bases. The bases are TGTGCCAGCAGTTCCCCCCAGGGGCGGTACGAGCAGTACTTC. Translated, it gives CASSSPQGRYEQYF.